One T cell receptor (beta chain) is described in this entry. The sample belongs to a study of blood T cell repertoires in COVID-19. Looking at the study overall: Acute and convalescent COVID-19 samples came from the United States, Italy and Spain. In each case, the material was cDNA or gDNA derived from T cells, B-cell-depleted T cells, or PBMCs.

Under the authors' procedure: Researchers report that nucleated cell counts were estimated from reference gene primer amplification. The method was immunoSEQ multiplex PCR; TCRdb's version includes in-frame clones alone and lacks a portion of them. V, J and clone size were drawn from that table, and D and trimming were deduced from the DNA. This table holds hundreds of thousands of clones, over 65% found once. Germline CDR1 reads SGHVS; CDR2 reads FNYEAQ. V lost 4 bases and J lost 1; bases outside the gene matches: 5. CDR3 length equals 15 residues. The J gene is TRBJ2-7, the V gene TRBV7-6; TRBD1 aligns across 9 bases. The material sequenced was peripheral blood. This receptor was identified in a woman of 80 years or more with acute or convalescent COVID-19. This chain's CDR3 is CASSSTGQGSYEQYF. The DNA of the CDR3 is TGTGCCAGCAGCTCGACGGGACAGGGTTCCTACGAGCAGTACTTC.